The following is a T cell receptor beta chain sequence with its context. Its antigen is unknown. Qualities for individual bases were not recorded, and no much larger clone is one base off. CDR1 SQVTM and CDR2 ANQGSEA were looked up in the germline V gene. V and J are truncated by 6 bases and 2 bases respectively, leaving an intervening sequence of 13 bases. Spanning cysteine to phenylalanine, the CDR3 consists of 14 amino acids. The retained sequence is limited to the CDR3, 42 bases, with the frame set at the first base. The protocol used for the library was the immunoSEQ multiplex PCR assay. DNA from the cultured, isolated CD4+ T cells was subjected to TCR beta CDR3 sequencing. In the authors' own workflow: Non-productive TCR sequences were removed, reads were trimmed to the CDR3 region, and CDR3s of at least 7 amino acids were retained. The MANAFEST web app was used to identify antigen-specific clonotypes by comparing expansion in peptide wells with expansion in reference cultures. To be called positive, a clone needed expansion at FDR<0.05 compared with the reference and with all other wells, an odds ratio greater than 5, and a frequency greater than 0.1% in two replicate wells. A clonotype was called cross-reactive if it was significantly expanded both in SARS-CoV-2 spike wells and in at least one common cold coronavirus spike condition. CDR3 similarity was assessed by Levenshtein distance using the stringdist R package, and unrooted trees were constructed with ape in R 3.6.1. As stored in TCRdb, this immuneACCESS dataset retains in-frame rearrangements with V and J assigned. A fraction of the clones does not appear; measured against another copy, unresolved V genes explain less than half of the discrepancy, and the remainder lacks a known reason. V, J and clone size are those of that table, while D and trimming were read from the DNA. For this sample the table gives fewer than 65,000 clones, of which approximately 80% were detected only once. About 2.7% of the sample belongs to the ten largest clones.

In the ViraFEST assay, PBMC were stimulated with viral peptide pools, and TCR sequencing was then used to find antigen-specific CD4+ T cell clonotypes based on their expansion. After around 11 days of culture, CD4+ T cells were isolated with the EasySep CD4+ T cell isolation kit. Healthy vaccine recipients had no prior SARS-CoV-2 infection, confirmed by negative nucleocapsid antibodies before and after vaccination. Some 2 million PBMC per well were cultured with approximately 10 ug/ml peptides in IMDM containing approximately 4.6% human AB serum, 8.5 to 10 IU/ml IL-2 and gentamicin. On days 3 and 7, half of the culture medium was replaced with fresh IL-2-containing medium. Unless noted otherwise, every peptide stimulation condition was grown in triplicate wells. PBMC were separated from whole blood using Ficoll-Paque Plus gradient centrifugation and were then either cryopreserved at -140C or used fresh. Overlapping peptide pools spanned the spike proteins of SARS-CoV-2 and the common cold coronaviruses HCoV-NL63, HCoV-OC43 and HCoV-229E. Genomic DNA was extracted from cultured CD4+ T cells with the QIAamp micro DNA kit.

The data originate from a study of vaccination effects on CD4 cells after COVID-19 (dated by TCRdb to the early 2020s). With respect to the entire study: Participants received two doses of either the BNT162b2 or the mRNA-1273 mRNA SARS-CoV-2 vaccine. In both COVID-19 convalescent patients and infection-naive vaccine recipients, the study compared SARS-CoV-2 spike-specific CD4+ TCR repertoires from before mRNA vaccination with those from after it. The full study included 9 to 10 COVID-19 convalescent patients and a few SARS-CoV-2-naive healthy vaccine recipients. Cultures from other donors in the study were sequenced using the Oncomine TCR Beta short-read assay on an Illumina iSeq 100. Broader findings and caveats from the paper: Only a small number of convalescent patients were included, and no early post-infection timepoints were available, which limited the study. Among healthy vaccine recipients, nearly all vaccine-induced clones were SARS-CoV-2 mono-reactive, and only 1 of 255 was cross-reactive with common cold coronaviruses. At late post-vaccination timepoints, both infection-induced and vaccine-induced clones showed marked clonal contraction, consistent with waning T cell responses.

The chain is made from TRBV29-1 and TRBJ2-2; the best D guess is TRBD1, with 6 bases matching. Sequences were derived from CD4+ T cells from PBMCs cultured with HCoV-229E spike peptides, sampled before COVID-19 vaccination. This sample's cell subset or site label indicates: HCoV-229E spike overlapping peptide pool stimulation. The clonotype was recovered from a human donor who received a COVID-19 vaccine. The CDR3 sequence is CSVLTGLNTGELFF. The nucleotide sequence is TGCAGCGTCCTGACAGGTCTTAACACCGGGGAGCTGTTTTTT.